This T cell receptor beta chain was found in a study of neurological immune-mediated disorders. With 10-nucleotide random UMIs, 5'RACE was used to make the cDNA. TCRdb re-called the 5' RACE reads through MiXCR, storing one row per CDR3 protein. The sample contains some 60,000 distinct CDR3 sequences, roughly 4% of which appear only once. The germline CDR1 and CDR2 sequences are DFQATT and SNEGSKA (reference sequence). With V trimmed by 2 bases and J by 5 bases, 5 bases remained unmatched. This CDR3 region has 14 residues. The table lists this clonotype with many counts. The specimen was PBMCs. This TCR derives from a woman in her forties or fifties with multiple sclerosis. The chain carries TRBV20-1 and TRBJ1-4, with TRBD1 matching 7 bases. As DNA, the CDR3 is TGCAGTGCTAGACCAGGGACAGAAAATGAAAAACTGTTTTTT. Its translation: CSARPGTENEKLFF.